The 23 T cell receptor beta chains in this list originate from one sample, sequenced in a study of cytomegalovirus exposure and HLA in healthy donors. PCR amplification relied on 60 Vbeta primers (plus 13 Jbeta primers). Only in-frame clones appear in the TCRdb table, and some are missing; sequencing was by immunoSEQ multiplex PCR. Of about 98,000 clones detected, 70% to 80% appear once; the ten largest clones hold approximately 16%. The sample was PBMCs. The receptors here all came from a man aged 55 to 70 in good health and CMV-seropositive.

The chain joins TRBV11-3 to TRBJ2-2; D not resolved. V gave up 5 bases and J gave up 0 bases, with 4 bases separating them. The CDR3 contains 13 residues. Germline V lookup: CDR1 SGHNT, CDR2 YENEEA. The chain's CDR3 is CASSPSNTGELFF. The CDR3 DNA reads as TGTGCCAGCAGCCCATCGAACACCGGGGAGCTGTTTTTT.

The V and J genes are TRBV4-3 and TRBJ2-2, with a possible D match to TRBD1 (5 bases). Germline CDR1 LGHNA, CDR2 YSLEER. The CDR3 covers 17 residues. Trimming stripped 3 bases from V and 2 bases from J, with 16 bases between. CDR3 sequence (DNA): TGCGCCAGCAGCCACGGGTTGCAGGGTGGAAACACCGGGGAGCTGTTTTTT. This codes for CASSHGLQGGNTGELFF.

The chain employs TRBV2 and TRBJ1-5, with D hard to call. The CDR3 is 12 residues long. Per the germline V gene, CDR1 is SNHLY and CDR2 is FYNNEI. With 7 bases removed from V and 4 bases from J, the gap between germline ends came to 8 bases. The CDR3 spells CASKRGNQPQHF. The CDR3 DNA follows: TGTGCCAGCAAAAGAGGGAATCAGCCCCAGCATTTT.

The chain links TRBV5-1 to TRBJ1-1; 10 bases are shared with TRBD1. Germline CDR1 reads SGHRS; CDR2 reads YFSETQ. CDR3 length: 15 amino acids. Trimming at V came to 4 bases and at J to 0 bases, leaving 3 bases not matched to a gene. The CDR3: CASSTGTGVNTEAFF. The CDR3 DNA reads as TGCGCCAGCAGCACCGGGACAGGGGTGAACACTGAAGCTTTCTTT.

The gene calls are TRBV5-1 and TRBJ1-1, with D possibly matching TRBD1 (6 bases). CDR3 length equals 16 residues. Trimming stripped 3 bases from V and 2 bases from J, with 17 bases between. CDR1 SGHRS and CDR2 YFSETQ come from the germline V gene. In DNA, the CDR3 is TGCGCCAGCAGCTCGGGGACATTAAGTCTTAACACTGAAGCTTTCTTT. Translating it yields CASSSGTLSLNTEAFF.

The chain has TRBV20-1 and TRBJ2-5; D unresolved. The CDR3 is 11 residues long. V was cut by 8 bases and J by 5 bases, with 12 bases left in between. Germline CDR1 DFQATT, CDR2 SNEGSKA (reference sequence). The CDR3 is CSRLDRETQYF. DNA of the CDR3: TGCAGTAGACTTGATCGGGAGACCCAGTACTTC.

This clone was detected many times. The gene calls are TRBV6-4 and TRBJ1-6; no clear D. Trimming removed 3 bases at V and 7 bases at J, with 10 bases between. The CDR3 runs to 14 residues. The germline V gene has CDR1 MRHNA and CDR2 SNTAGT. The CDR3 here is CASSEHSQNSPLHF. The CDR3 nucleotides are TGTGCCAGCAGTGAGCACAGCCAGAATTCACCCCTCCACTTT.

The V call is TRBV9, the J call TRBJ1-3; D is unclear. Germline loops: CDR1 SGDLS, CDR2 YYNGEE. The CDR3 consists of 16 residues. The ends were cut back, 0 bases at V and 0 bases at J, with 10 bases in the middle. In nucleotides, the CDR3 is TGTGCCAGCAGCGTAGGAGAGGGCCTCTCTGGAAACACCATATATTTT. Translated: CASSVGEGLSGNTIYF.

V is TRBV27 and J is TRBJ2-5; D might be TRBD1 (6 bases). The J call is in doubt because the DNA end fits TRBJ2-7 better. CDR1 and CDR2 (germline): MNHEY, SMNVEV (reference sequence). CDR3 length equals 13 residues. The CDR3 bases are TGTGCCAGCAGTTTTGGGACATTCTACGAGCAGTACTTC. It codes for CASSFGTFYEQYF.

The chain carries TRBV5-1 and TRBJ2-2; TRBD2 agrees at 8 bases. V shed 4 bases and J 2 bases; nucleotides not matched to a gene: 4. The CDR3 sequence is 15 residues long. Germline-derived CDR1 and CDR2 are SGHRS and YFSETQ. In DNA form, the CDR3 reads TGCGCCAGCAGCCTGGGACTAGGTAACACCGGGGAGCTGTTTTTT. As protein: CASSLGLGNTGELFF.

The chain joins TRBV5-6 to TRBJ2-5; a possible D gene is TRBD1 (6 bases). Germline CDR1 is SGHDT and CDR2 is YYEEEE. V lost 1 base, J lost 4 bases, and 11 bases lay in between. This CDR3 region has 14 residues. CDR3 bases: TGTGCCAGCAGCTTGTGGGTACAGGGAGAGACCCAGTACTTC. Amino acid sequence: CASSLWVQGETQYF.

The genes are TRBV18 and TRBJ1-2; the D gene is possibly TRBD1 (5 bases). The germline V gene encodes CDR1 KGHSH and CDR2 LQKENI. The CDR3 length is 13 residues. V gave up 4 bases and J gave up 8 bases, with 14 bases separating them. The CDR3 nucleotides are TGTGCCAGCTCACTACAGGTATTGGAGGGCTACACCTTC. Protein product: CASSLQVLEGYTF.

In this sample, this clone turned up a few times. V and J are TRBV5-4 and TRBJ2-7; D might be TRBD1 (6 bases). This CDR3 comprises 12 residues. V lost 4 bases and J lost 5, with 10 bases in between. Germline V lookup: CDR1 SGHNT, CDR2 YYREEE (reference sequence). In nucleotides, the CDR3 is TGTGCCAGCAGCAAGGACAGTCACGAGCAGTACTTC. Its protein is CASSKDSHEQYF.

The genes are TRBV4-2 and TRBJ2-7, with 9 bases fitting TRBD1. Looked up from germline, CDR1 is LGHNA and CDR2 is YNFKEQ. The CDR3 is 15 residues long. The ends lost 3 bases at V and 3 bases at J; junction bases unmatched: 6. The CDR3 spells CASSHPQGAVYEQYF. CDR3 nucleotides: TGTGCCAGCAGCCACCCACAGGGGGCGGTCTACGAGCAGTACTTC.

The chain carries TRBV2 and TRBJ2-5; tentatively, D is TRBD1 (6 bases). The V end was cut by 8 bases, the J end by 4 bases, with 17 bases between. Per the germline V gene, CDR1 is SNHLY and CDR2 is FYNNEI. The CDR3 has 14 amino acids. This chain's CDR3 is CASGPQGVRETQYF. CDR3 in DNA: TGTGCCAGCGGCCCACAGGGTGTCCGAGAGACCCAGTACTTC.

The chain is built from TRBV18 and TRBJ2-7; 9 nucleotides agree with TRBD2. CDR1 KGHSH and CDR2 LQKENI come from the germline V gene. Trimming removed 6 bases from V and 2 bases from J; junction bases left unmatched: 8. This CDR3 is built from 15 residues. In DNA, the CDR3 is TGTGCCAGCTCTCTCCAGACTAGCGGACCCTACGAGCAGTACTTC. Translation: CASSLQTSGPYEQYF.

The CDR3 DNA reads as TGTGCCAGCAGCCGCATGAGGCAGGGCTACGGTGAAGCTTTCTTT. Its protein product is CASSRMRQGYGEAFF. The chain uses TRBV25-1 and TRBJ1-1; possibly TRBD1 for D (5 bases). The CDR3 runs to 15 residues. Germline V gene data show CDR1 as MGHDK and CDR2 as SYGVNS. Trimming shortened V by 6 bases and J by 7 bases, and 21 bases separated the two germline ends.

The CDR3 nucleotides are TGTGCCAGTAGAATCAAGGACTATCTGGTGGAGACCCAGTACTTC. Translating it yields CASRIKDYLVETQYF. The V call is TRBV19, the J call TRBJ2-5; D may be TRBD2 (6 bases). V gave up 6 bases and J gave up 5 bases, with 19 bases separating them. The CDR3 is 15 amino acids. From germline, CDR1 is LNHDA and CDR2 SQIVND (reference sequence).

The chain recombines TRBV5-1 with TRBJ1-6, with 9 bases that match TRBD1. This CDR3 has 16 residues. The ends lost 0 bases at V and 7 bases at J; junction bases unmatched: 5. Germline V gene lookup returns CDR1 SGHRS and CDR2 YFSETQ. In DNA, the CDR3 is TGCGCCAGCAGCTTGGCCGGGACAGGGACAAATTCACCCCTCCACTTT. Protein product: CASSLAGTGTNSPLHF.

The rearrangement links TRBV28 to TRBJ2-2, with D possibly matching TRBD1 (6 bases). Germline CDR1 reads MDHEN; CDR2 reads SYDVKM. The CDR3 loop spans 13 amino acids. V was clipped by 5 bases and J by 7 bases, with 11 bases between them. The CDR3 sequence: CASSRTAIGELFF. The CDR3 DNA reads TGTGCCAGCAGTAGGACAGCCATCGGGGAGCTGTTTTTT.

The DNA for the CDR3 is TGCGCCAGCAGCCATAGCGGGGGGGTTGTGGAGACCCAGTACTTC. Translation: CASSHSGGVVETQYF. The V gene is TRBV5-1, the J gene TRBJ2-5; 11 positions agree with TRBD2. The CDR3 contains 15 residues. Germline V gene sequence: CDR1 SGHRS, CDR2 YFSETQ. The junction had 7 bases not matched to a gene; V was cut back by 4 bases and J by 5 bases.

The genes are TRBV19 and TRBJ1-5; 8 bases match TRBD1. The CDR3 loop spans 17 amino acids. Germline V CDR1 and CDR2: LNHDA, SQIVND (reference sequence). V trimming: 4 bases; J trimming: 0 bases; junction bases outside the gene matches: 8. In DNA form, the CDR3 reads TGTGCCAGTAGTACCACAGGGGGGGGTTATAGCAATCAGCCCCAGCATTTT. It is translated as CASSTTGGGYSNQPQHF.

This chain uses TRBV7-9 with TRBJ2-3; weak D call: TRBD1 (6 bases). This CDR3 has 16 residues. Germline V gene lookup returns CDR1 SEHNR and CDR2 FQNEAQ (reference sequence). Between the trimmed V and J ends, which lost 1 base and 4 bases, there was a span of 15 bases. DNA of the CDR3: TGTGCCAGCAGCTTAGATCTAGGCGAGGGGGCAGATACGCAGTATTTT. Translation gives CASSLDLGEGADTQYF.